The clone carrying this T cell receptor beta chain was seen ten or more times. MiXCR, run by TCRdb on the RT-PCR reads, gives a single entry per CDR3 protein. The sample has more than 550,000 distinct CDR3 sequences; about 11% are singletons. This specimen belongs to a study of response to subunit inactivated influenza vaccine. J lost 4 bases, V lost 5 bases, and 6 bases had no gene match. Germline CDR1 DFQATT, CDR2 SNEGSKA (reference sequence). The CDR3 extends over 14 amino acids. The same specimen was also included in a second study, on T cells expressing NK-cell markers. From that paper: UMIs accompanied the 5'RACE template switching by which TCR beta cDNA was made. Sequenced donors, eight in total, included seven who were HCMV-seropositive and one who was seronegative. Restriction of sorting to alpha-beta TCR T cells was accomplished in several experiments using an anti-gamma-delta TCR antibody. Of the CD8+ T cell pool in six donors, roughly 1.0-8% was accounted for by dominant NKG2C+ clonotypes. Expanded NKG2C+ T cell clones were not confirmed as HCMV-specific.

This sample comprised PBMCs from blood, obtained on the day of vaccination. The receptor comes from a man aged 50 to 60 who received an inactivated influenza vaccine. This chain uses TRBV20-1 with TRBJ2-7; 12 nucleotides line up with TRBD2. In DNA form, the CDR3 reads TGCAGTGCTGCCGGACTAGCGGGGTTTTACGAGCAGTACTTC. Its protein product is CSAAGLAGFYEQYF.